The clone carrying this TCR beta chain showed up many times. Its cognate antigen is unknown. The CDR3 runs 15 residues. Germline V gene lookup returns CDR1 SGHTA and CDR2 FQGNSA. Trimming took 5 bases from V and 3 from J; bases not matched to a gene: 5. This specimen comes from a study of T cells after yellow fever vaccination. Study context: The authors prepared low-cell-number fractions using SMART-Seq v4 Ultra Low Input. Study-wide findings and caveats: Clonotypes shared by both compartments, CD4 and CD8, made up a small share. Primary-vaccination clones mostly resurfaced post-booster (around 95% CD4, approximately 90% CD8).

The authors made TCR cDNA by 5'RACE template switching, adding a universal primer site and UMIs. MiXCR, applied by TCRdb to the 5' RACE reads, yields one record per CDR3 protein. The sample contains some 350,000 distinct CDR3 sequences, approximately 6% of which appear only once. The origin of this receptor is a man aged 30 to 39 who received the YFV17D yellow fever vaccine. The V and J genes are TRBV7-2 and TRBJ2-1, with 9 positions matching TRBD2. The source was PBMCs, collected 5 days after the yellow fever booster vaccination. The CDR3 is CASSPSGTHYNEQFF. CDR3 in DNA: TGTGCCAGCAGCCCTAGCGGGACGCACTACAATGAGCAGTTCTTC.